Described below is a single T cell receptor beta chain sequence and its context. Its antigen is currently unknown. This sample was taken from a study of T cell responses to AZD1222 COVID-19 vaccine. Study-wide results and caveats: Repertoire samples came only from after the peak T cell response. Donors in the cohort were predominantly white British and more often female, and clonal diversity was possibly underestimated.

Germline loops: CDR1 ENHRY, CDR2 SYGVKD. V lost 0 bases and J lost 6, with 17 bases in between. This CDR3 has 16 amino acids. Samples with a second dose at about 4 or about 12 weeks were pooled together. TCRdb's table, derived via immunoSEQ multiplex PCR, lists solely in-frame clones and lacks some. The table records around 130,000 clones, approximately 91% of them present only once. The clonotype comes from an adult who received the AZD1222 COVID-19 vaccine. This rearrangement joins TRBV10-3 to TRBJ1-1, with a tentative D call TRBD1 (6 bases). Sequenced material: peripheral blood, taken 28 days after the second AZD1222 dose. The CDR3 region has the DNA TGTGCCATCAGTGAGTCGTCCCTAGGGGGGAGCTCTGAAGCTTTCTTT. Translation gives CAISESSLGGSSEAFF.